Below, one TCR beta chain is given with its context. The antigen is undetermined. For repertoire sequencing, the TCR beta CDR3 regions were amplified from RNA transcripts. HTBI primers primed a first-round RT-PCR, and a second-round multiplex PCR followed. TCRdb redid the calling of the multiplex PCR reads with MiXCR, one entry per CDR3 protein. Of fewer than 70,000 distinct CDR3 sequences listed, approximately 50% are singletons. Per germline, CDR1 DFQATT and CDR2 SNEGSKA (reference sequence). The V gene lost 1 base and the J gene lost 8 bases, with 11 bases spanning the gap. This CDR3 spans 12 amino acids. The data were taken from a study of Graves' ophthalmopathy and Graves' hyperthyroidism. Study-wide findings and caveats: Ophthalmopathy and stable hyperthyroidism were discriminated by a 13-signature model, with approximately 88% sensitivity and 70% to 84% specificity.

As diagnostic evidence, clinical symptoms, serum thyroxine, TRAb, thyroid ultrasound and orbital computed tomography were relied upon. The receptor's source is an adult woman with Graves' ophthalmopathy. The sample comprised peripheral blood. The chain combines TRBV20-1 with TRBJ1-2; D unresolved. DNA for the CDR3: TGCAGTGCTAGAGTTCTGGGCGGCGGCTACACCTTC. As protein: CSARVLGGGYTF.